Each of the 28 T cell receptor beta chains below was sequenced from the same sample in a study of neurological immune-mediated disorders. TCRdb re-derived calls from the 5' RACE reads in MiXCR, one entry per CDR3 protein. Here the sample spans about 55,000 distinct CDR3 sequences, around 4% being singletons. Specimen: PBMCs. These receptors were obtained from a man aged 55-75 years with multiple sclerosis.

This clonotype has at least ten counts. This chain connects TRBV3-1 to TRBJ2-3; D may be TRBD1 (5 bases). Germline CDR1 LGHDT, CDR2 YNNKEL (reference sequence). CDR3 size: 15 residues. V shed 4 bases and J shed 0 bases, with 11 bases lying between them. For the CDR3, the DNA is TGTGCCAGCAGCCGAACAGGAGCTAGCACAGATACGCAGTATTTT. Its translation: CASSRTGASTDTQYF.

With respect to this clonotype: A single base separates this from a much larger clone, so it may be a read error. This chain connects TRBV11-3 to TRBJ2-3; D is possibly TRBD1 (5 bases). V gave up 4 bases and J gave up 6 bases, with 17 bases separating them. Germline V CDR1 and CDR2: SGHNT, YENEEA. The CDR3 sequence is 15 residues long. This CDR3 is CASSSAGHGADTQYF. The CDR3 DNA reads as TGTGCCAGCAGCTCAGCTGGACATGGGGCGGATACGCAGTATTTT.

This clonotype was seen only a few times. The chain has TRBV10-3 and TRBJ2-1, with D perhaps TRBD2 (5 bases). Germline V gene data show CDR1 as ENHRY and CDR2 as SYGVKD. This CDR3 spans 19 amino acids. The ends were cut back, 0 bases at V and 1 base at J, with 19 bases in the middle. CDR3 DNA: TGTGCCATCAGTGAGTCGAACGTTCTGAGGGTTTGGTCCTACAATGAGCAGTTCTTC. Protein product: CAISESNVLRVWSYNEQFF.

This clonotype was seen many times. The rearrangement links TRBV6-6 to TRBJ2-1; possibly TRBD2 for D (6 bases). The ends were cut back, 2 bases at V and 7 bases at J, with 18 bases in the middle. The CDR3 extends over 16 amino acids. Looked up from germline, CDR1 is MNHNY and CDR2 is SVGAGI (reference sequence). The CDR3 coding sequence is TGTGCCAGCAGTTACGCTAGCGCCTCCACGGGTAATGAGCAGTTCTTC. Protein product: CASSYASASTGNEQFF.

This clonotype was counted ten times or more. The V gene is TRBV5-1, the J gene TRBJ2-7; D is perhaps TRBD2 (5 bases). This CDR3 has 16 amino acids. Germline lookup yields CDR1 SGHRS and CDR2 YFSETQ. The germline V and J ends were trimmed by 0 bases and 3 bases, with 16 bases remaining between them. The CDR3 spells CASSLDSVGLRYEQYF. The CDR3 DNA reads TGCGCCAGCAGCTTGGATTCGGTCGGACTCCGCTACGAGCAGTACTTC.

At least ten counts were recorded for this clonotype. The chain is built from TRBV7-2 and TRBJ2-6; D is unresolved. Germline V gene data show CDR1 as SGHTA and CDR2 as FQGNSA. There are 15 residues in the CDR3. V was cut by 5 bases and J by 13 bases, with 21 bases left in between. Written as DNA, the CDR3 is TGTGCCAGCAGCACGAACTACCCTACCCGGTTGGTCCTGACTTTC. Its protein product is CASSTNYPTRLVLTF.

This clonotype was counted at least ten times. V and J are TRBV20-1 and TRBJ2-7, with 11 bases identical to TRBD2. J was trimmed by 3 bases and V by 5 bases; bases with no gene match: 6. Germline values: CDR1 DFQATT, CDR2 SNEGSKA (reference sequence). This CDR3 contains 14 residues. CDR3 amino acids: CSAYSGTSGYEQYF. DNA of the CDR3: TGCAGTGCTTACTCCGGGACTAGCGGCTACGAGCAGTACTTC.

This clonotype was observed at least ten times. This sequence joins TRBV20-1 and TRBJ1-2; D is undetermined. The germline CDR1 and CDR2 sequences are DFQATT and SNEGSKA (reference sequence). Trimming cost V 4 bases and J 4 bases, with 10 bases left between them. The CDR3 is made up of 12 amino acids. In DNA form, the CDR3 reads TGCAGTGCTACTACCCCCCTCTATGGCTACACCTTC. Translation: CSATTPLYGYTF.

The table lists this clonotype with many counts. V is TRBV6-5 and J is TRBJ2-2, with 11 positions matching TRBD2. CDR1 is MNHEY and CDR2 is SVGAGI in the germline V gene. Trimming cost V 5 bases and J 5 bases; bases outside gene matches: 13. The CDR3 runs 18 residues. For the CDR3, the DNA is TGTGCCAGCAGTACACACCTGACTAGCGGGGCGGGAACCGGGGAGCTGTTTTTT. Protein sequence: CASSTHLTSGAGTGELFF.

In its sample, this clonotype was seen many times. In DNA form, the CDR3 reads TGCAGTGCTAGAGTGGGTGGCGGGGAGCTGTTTTTT. Translating it yields CSARVGGGELFF. The V call is TRBV20-1, the J call TRBJ2-2; D not certain. Trimming shortened V by 1 base and J by 7 bases, and 7 bases separated the two germline ends. The CDR3 contains 12 residues. Per the germline V gene, CDR1 is DFQATT and CDR2 is SNEGSKA (reference sequence).

This clonotype was counted ten times or more. The chain uses TRBV11-2 and TRBJ2-2; D is unresolved. The germline gives CDR1 SGHAT, CDR2 FQNNGV. This CDR3 comprises 15 residues. V shed 1 base and J shed 4 bases, with 10 bases lying between them. CDR3 coding DNA: TGTGCCAGCAGCTTAGGGGCTACCTCCACCGGGGAGCTGTTTTTT. Its protein is CASSLGATSTGELFF.

This clonotype was counted ten times or more. The chain recombines TRBV7-3 with TRBJ2-3, with D unresolved. The germline gives CDR1 SGHTA, CDR2 FQGTGA. Trimming stripped 5 bases from V and 6 bases from J, with 18 bases between. The CDR3 covers 15 residues. CDR3: CASSPGEGKGDTQYF. CDR3 in DNA: TGTGCCAGCAGCCCAGGCGAAGGGAAAGGGGATACGCAGTATTTT.

This clonotype was picked up many times. The chain carries TRBV12-3 or TRBV12-4 and TRBJ1-5, with a tentative D call TRBD1 (6 bases). The CDR3 contains 14 residues. V dropped 4 bases and J dropped 2 bases, with 9 bases sitting between them. CDR3 DNA: TGTGCCAGCAGTTATGCAGGGGGCAATCAGCCCCAGCATTTT. It yields the protein CASSYAGGNQPQHF.

The table lists this clonotype with many counts. This sequence joins TRBV5-1 and TRBJ1-2; 9 bases fit TRBD1. There are 15 residues in the CDR3. Germline V gives CDR1 SGHRS, CDR2 YFSETQ. The V and J ends lost 4 bases and 7 bases, in that order; junction bases with no gene match: 11. CDR3 nucleotides: TGCGCCAGCAGCCTCGGACAGGGGCTAGCGGGTGGCTACACCTTC. Its protein product is CASSLGQGLAGGYTF.

This clonotype was picked up many times. The gene calls are TRBV2 and TRBJ2-3, with TRBD2 as a possible D gene (5 bases). CDR1 is SNHLY, CDR2 FYNNEI, per germline. The V end lost 7 bases, the J end lost 5 bases, and 13 bases lay between the germline ends. The CDR3 length is 13 residues. CDR3 nucleotide sequence: TGTGCCAGCAACCCCCTTGGAGGAGATACGCAGTATTTT. Its translation: CASNPLGGDTQYF.

This clonotype was observed at least ten times. This chain joins TRBV2 and TRBJ2-4; no definite D call. The CDR3 length is 12 residues. Germline V lookup: CDR1 SNHLY, CDR2 FYNNEI. V lost 7 bases and J lost 6, with 10 bases in between. The CDR3 loop is CASKVQLNIQYF. The CDR3 nucleotides read TGTGCCAGCAAGGTCCAACTAAACATTCAGTACTTC.

This clonotype occurred a few times. The chain employs TRBV7-8 and TRBJ2-7, with D unresolved. Germline V gene data show CDR1 as SGHVS and CDR2 as FQNEAQ. Trimming left V 7 bases short and J 2 bases short, with 9 bases between. The CDR3 runs to 12 residues. CDR3 coding DNA: TGTGCCAGCACCTCGGGTACCTACGAGCAGTACTTC. Translating gives CASTSGTYEQYF.

This clonotype was observed many times. This sequence joins TRBV18 and TRBJ2-7; 9 nucleotides line up with TRBD1. Trimming cost V 6 bases and J 2 bases; bases outside gene matches: 8. Germline V CDR1 and CDR2: KGHSH, LQKENI. CDR3 length: 15 amino acids. As DNA, the CDR3 is TGTGCCAGCTCTCCCACGGGACAGGGAACCTACGAGCAGTACTTC. Protein: CASSPTGQGTYEQYF. The full variable domain, completed using reference TRBV18 and TRBJ2-7, is NAGVMQNPRHLVRRRGQEARLRCSPMKGHSHVYWYRQLPEEGLKFMVYLQKENIIDESGMPKERFSAEFPKEGPSILRIQQVVRGDSAAYFCASSPTGQGTYEQYFGPGTRLTVT.

This clonotype was detected ten times or more. The chain joins TRBV29-1 to TRBJ2-2, with 7 positions matching TRBD1. This CDR3 region has 15 residues. V lost 3 bases to trimming and J lost 4 bases; unmatched junction nucleotides: 8. Germline CDR1 SQVTM, CDR2 ANQGSEA. Here the CDR3 reads CSVERDGQVTGELFF. In DNA, the CDR3 is TGCAGCGTTGAGAGAGATGGACAGGTCACCGGGGAGCTGTTTTTT.

This clonotype was recorded at least ten times. V and J are TRBV7-9 and TRBJ2-6; 10 bases line up with TRBD1. Germline V CDR1 and CDR2: SEHNR, FQNEAQ (reference sequence). Germline trimming cut 6 bases from V and 2 bases from J; bases unmatched to any gene: 4. The length of the CDR3 is 16 residues. CDR3 amino acids: CASSRTGGTGANVLTF. CDR3 in DNA: TGTGCCAGCAGTAGGACAGGGGGAACTGGGGCCAACGTCCTGACTTTC.

This clonotype was found many times. The V call is TRBV7-2, the J call TRBJ2-3; 8 nucleotides align to TRBD2. Germline V gene lookup returns CDR1 SGHTA and CDR2 FQGNSA. After removal of 5 bases from V and 0 bases from J, the junction contained 10 bases not matched to a gene. The CDR3 consists of 17 residues. CDR3 in DNA: TGTGCCAGCAGCACCCGTGGTAGCGGGACTAGCACAGATACGCAGTATTTT. It is translated as CASSTRGSGTSTDTQYF.

This clonotype was recorded at least ten times. The genes are TRBV20-1 and TRBJ1-1; no firm D call. The CDR3 has 11 amino acids. Germline V gene data show CDR1 as DFQATT and CDR2 as SNEGSKA (reference sequence). Trimming removed 7 bases at V and 7 bases at J, with 13 bases between. This CDR3 reads CSVLRGSEAFF. CDR3 coding DNA: TGCAGTGTCCTCCGGGGTAGTGAAGCTTTCTTT.

The chain carries TRBV15 and TRBJ1-4; D remains ambiguous. Trimming cost V 4 bases and J 6 bases, with 21 bases left between them. From germline, CDR1 is LNHNV and CDR2 YYDKDF (reference sequence). The CDR3 has 17 residues. The CDR3 sequence: CATSIRRKGTAYEKLFF. The CDR3, as DNA: TGTGCCACCAGCATCCGAAGAAAGGGTACCGCATATGAAAAACTGTTTTTT.

The sample holds many counts of this clonotype. This rearrangement joins TRBV6-6 to TRBJ1-1, with a tentative D call TRBD1 (5 bases). Trimming cost V 2 bases and J 2 bases, with 18 bases left between them. CDR3 length: 17 amino acids. Germline V gene data show CDR1 as MNHNY and CDR2 as SVGAGI (reference sequence). DNA of the CDR3: TGTGCCAGCAGTTACAGTCGACAGCCATCTCCAAACACTGAAGCTTTCTTT. Encoded protein: CASSYSRQPSPNTEAFF.

This clonotype was seen many times. V and J are TRBV7-2 and TRBJ1-2, with D uncertain. Germline assignment: CDR1 SGHTA and CDR2 FQGNSA. Trimming pared 5 bases from V and 7 bases from J, leaving 8 bases between. The CDR3 is made up of 11 amino acids. CDR3 protein: CASSNQFGYTF. In nucleotides, the CDR3 is TGTGCCAGCAGCAATCAGTTTGGCTACACCTTC.

In this sample, this clonotype turned up many times. The chain combines TRBV7-8 with TRBJ2-2, with TRBD1 matching 8 bases. The germline V gene encodes CDR1 SGHVS and CDR2 FQNEAQ. The ends lost 6 bases at V and 1 base at J; junction bases unmatched: 4. The CDR3 is 15 residues long. In DNA form, the CDR3 reads TGTGCCAGCAGGCTAACAGGGGGGAACACCGGGGAGCTGTTTTTT. Its protein is CASRLTGGNTGELFF.

Of note for this clonotype: The CDR3 carries no conserved terminal phenylalanine or tryptophan, so it likely arises from a read error. V is TRBV10-3 and J is TRBJ2-7; tentatively, D is TRBD1 or TRBD2 (5 bases each). This CDR3 region has 12 residues. CDR1 is ENHRY and CDR2 is SYGVKD in the germline V gene. Trimming shortened V by 9 bases and J by 2 bases, and 11 bases separated the two germline ends. CDR3 sequence reads: CAMGTATYEQYN. Here the CDR3 DNA reads TGTGCCATGGGGACCGCTACCTACGAGCAGTACAAC.

In this sample, this clonotype turned up many times. The chain is built from TRBV6-5 and TRBJ1-4; 10 nucleotides align to TRBD1. CDR1 MNHEY and CDR2 SVGAGI come from the germline V gene. With V trimmed by 6 bases and J by 7 bases, 8 bases remained unmatched. The CDR3 is 15 amino acids. The CDR3 here is CASRQHRQGAEKLFF. DNA of the CDR3: TGTGCCAGCAGGCAGCATCGACAGGGGGCTGAAAAACTGTTTTTT.